This is a list of T cell receptor beta chains from one sample in a study of blood T cell repertoires in COVID-19. Assay used: immunoSEQ multiplex PCR; TCRdb lists only in-frame clones, some missing. The table lists tens of thousands of clones, roughly 87% of them singletons. Input material: peripheral blood. The source is a woman aged 60-70 years with COVID-19, enrolled during active disease. The conserved cysteine and the conserved F or W are not part of the CDR3 here. The order of the fields is V gene, J gene, CDR3 protein.

TRBV11-3	TRBJ1-1	ASSSQGTNTEAF
TRBV6-6	TRBJ1-6	ASSTWTDNSPLH
TRBV6-5	TRBJ2-7	ASRLNGGSTYEQY
TRBV19	TRBJ2-7	ASSSALAGAYEQY
TRBV5-1	TRBJ2-2	ASSLETGGFGELF
TRBV7-8	TRBJ1-5	ASSLDGQGYQPQH
TRBV6-6	TRBJ2-7	ASSQQGARSEQY
TRBV19	TRBJ1-2	ASTIIGQVSAGYT
TRBV24-1	TRBJ2-3	ATSDWGTSPAGTQY
TRBV5-1	TRBJ1-4	ASSFGRGINEKLF
TRBV3-1/TRBV3-2	TRBJ1-5	ASSPDRGLQPQH
TRBV19	TRBJ2-2	ASTLRGGRVTGELF
TRBV11-2	TRBJ2-1	ASSLDRGQYNEQF
TRBV6-5	TRBJ1-2	ASSYQGSGGYT
TRBV19	TRBJ1-5	ASSIQFRQAQPQH
TRBV11-2	TRBJ2-5	ASSLNSPLAGVETQY
TRBV10-2	TRBJ2-7	ASSGPDSYEQY
TRBV7-2	TRBJ2-7	ASSLGQGWNYEQY
TRBV5-1	TRBJ1-4	ASSFARGHATNEKLF
TRBV4-1	TRBJ2-7	ASSQDRGYYEQY
TRBV6-6	TRBJ2-2	ATPGGGANGELF
TRBV7-2	TRBJ2-5	ASSLGGGFFRETQY
TRBV23-1	TRBJ2-7	ASRQLPIRGLYEQY
TRBV11-2	TRBJ2-3	ASSLDPSETDTQY
TRBV4-1	TRBJ1-2	ASSQEPGQNGYT
TRBV27	TRBJ1-5	ASSLWAGGNQPQH